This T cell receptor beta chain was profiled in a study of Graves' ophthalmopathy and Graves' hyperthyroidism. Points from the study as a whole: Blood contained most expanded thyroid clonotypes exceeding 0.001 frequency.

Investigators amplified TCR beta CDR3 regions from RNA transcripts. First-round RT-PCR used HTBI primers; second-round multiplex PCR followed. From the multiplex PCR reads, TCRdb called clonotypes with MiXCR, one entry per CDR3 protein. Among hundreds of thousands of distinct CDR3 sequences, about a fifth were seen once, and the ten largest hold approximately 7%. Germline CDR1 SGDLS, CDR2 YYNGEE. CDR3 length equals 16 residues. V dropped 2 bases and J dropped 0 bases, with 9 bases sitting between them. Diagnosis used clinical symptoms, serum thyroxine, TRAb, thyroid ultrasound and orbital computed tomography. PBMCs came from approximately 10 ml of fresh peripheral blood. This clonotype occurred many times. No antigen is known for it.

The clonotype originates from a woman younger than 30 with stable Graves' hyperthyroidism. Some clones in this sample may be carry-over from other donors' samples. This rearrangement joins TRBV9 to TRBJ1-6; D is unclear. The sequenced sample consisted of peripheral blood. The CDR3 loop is CASSVSQSSYNSPLHF. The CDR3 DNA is TGTGCCAGCAGCGTCTCCCAGAGCTCCTATAATTCACCCCTCCACTTT.